The next 10 T cell receptor beta chains were all read from a single sample in a study of blood T cell repertoires in COVID-19. The data were produced by immunoSEQ multiplex PCR, yet TCRdb's version contains in-frame clones alone and is incomplete. Of some 250,000 clones listed, around 90% are singletons. The material sequenced was peripheral blood. These receptors all stem from a woman under 40 with acute or convalescent COVID-19.

This chain uses TRBV19 with TRBJ2-3, with D perhaps TRBD1 (5 bases). Trimming stripped 3 bases from V and 3 bases from J, with 16 bases between. The length of the CDR3 is 16 residues. Looked up from germline, CDR1 is LNHDA and CDR2 is SQIVND (reference sequence). The CDR3 DNA reads as TGTGCCAGTAGTATGCAGGGTACGGGTAGGACAGATACGCAGTATTTT. Translating gives CASSMQGTGRTDTQYF.

The V gene is TRBV30, the J gene TRBJ1-1, with 11 bases identical to TRBD1. This CDR3 contains 15 residues. Germline-derived CDR1 and CDR2 are GTSNPN and SVGIG (reference sequence). The ends lost 6 bases at V and 7 bases at J; junction bases unmatched: 13. The CDR3 nucleotides read TGTGCCTGCCAGAACCTAGGACAGGGGGCATTTGAAGCTTTCTTT. It encodes CACQNLGQGAFEAFF.

In this sample, this clone turned up once. This chain's CDR3 is CATSRPKSTQLPSGELFF. The CDR3 bases are TGTGCCACCAGCAGACCCAAATCCACCCAACTACCATCCGGGGAGCTGTTTTTT. This chain links TRBV15 with TRBJ2-2, with no clear D. V was trimmed by 2 bases and J by 6 bases, leaving 22 bases between them. This CDR3 has 18 amino acids. Germline values: CDR1 LNHNV, CDR2 YYDKDF (reference sequence).

CDR3 in DNA: TGTGCCAGCAGTCCTAGACCCTACGAGCAGTACTTC. Amino acids: CASSPRPYEQYF. The rearrangement joins TRBV27 to TRBJ2-7; the D is unclear. Between the trimmed V and J ends, which lost 5 bases and 2 bases, there was a span of 7 bases. CDR3 length: 12 residues. CDR1 MNHEY and CDR2 SMNVEV come from the germline V gene (reference sequence).

The chain employs TRBV15 and TRBJ2-7; tentatively, D is TRBD1 (6 bases). CDR3 size: 16 residues. Trimming left V 1 base short and J 2 bases short, with 15 bases between. Looked up from germline, CDR1 is LNHNV and CDR2 is YYDKDF (reference sequence). The CDR3 sequence: CATSRVRTAPTYEQYF. For the CDR3, the DNA is TGTGCCACCAGCAGAGTTAGGACAGCTCCCACCTACGAGCAGTACTTC.

The chain carries TRBV5-4 and TRBJ2-1; TRBD2 agrees at 12 bases. Trimming at V came to 0 bases and at J to 4 bases, leaving 5 bases not matched to a gene. The CDR3 runs to 17 residues. Germline-derived CDR1 and CDR2 are SGHNT and YYREEE (reference sequence). CDR3 DNA sequence: TGTGCCAGCAGCTTGGAGCTAGCGGGAGGGTATTACAATGAGCAGTTCTTC. Translated, it gives CASSLELAGGYYNEQFF.

This chain joins TRBV30 and TRBJ2-1; a possible D gene is TRBD2 (6 bases). The germline V gene encodes CDR1 GTSNPN and CDR2 SVGIG (reference sequence). V lost 0 bases to trimming and J lost 4 bases, with 13 bases between them. The CDR3 contains 15 residues. In DNA, the CDR3 is TGTGCCTGGAGTGTACTACTCGGGGGATACAATGAGCAGTTCTTC. Its translation is CAWSVLLGGYNEQFF.

The chain employs TRBV27 and TRBJ2-7; D ambiguous. V was shortened by 6 bases and J by 0 bases, with 9 bases between the two germline ends. CDR1 and CDR2 (germline): MNHEY, SMNVEV (reference sequence). This CDR3 region has 13 residues. The CDR3 DNA reads TGTGCCAGCAGCACTATCAGCTCCTACGAGCAGTACTTC. The encoded protein is CASSTISSYEQYF.

The V call is TRBV30, the J call TRBJ2-7; 7 bases match TRBD1. Trimming took 4 bases from V and 2 from J; bases not matched to a gene: 2. The CDR3 extends over 12 amino acids. Germline V CDR1 and CDR2: GTSNPN, SVGIG (reference sequence). The CDR3 reads CAWKGAAYEQYF. The CDR3 DNA follows: TGTGCCTGGAAGGGGGCGGCCTACGAGCAGTACTTC.

The chain is built from TRBV30 and TRBJ2-7; 12 positions match TRBD1. The CDR3 sequence is 21 residues long. Losses at the gene ends were 3 bases for V and 5 bases for J; bases not matched to a gene: 26. Germline V CDR1 and CDR2: GTSNPN, SVGIG (reference sequence). The CDR3 DNA follows: TGTGCCTGGAGCGGAGGGGTGGTGGGACAGGGGGCCACTAGAAGTCAGGACGAGCAGTACTTC. Encoded protein: CAWSGGVVGQGATRSQDEQYF.